The 8 T cell receptor beta chains given below trace back to one sample, sequenced in a study of Ad26.COV2.S vaccination and SARS-CoV-2 variants. Assay: immunoSEQ multiplex PCR; the TCRdb copy retains only in-frame clones and omits some. The data show about 350,000 clones, around 90% seen once. Treatment in this sample: roughly 18 received Ad26.COV2.S at low or high dose, single or two shots; roughly five received placebo; per-sample allocation not given. Sampling was performed 63 days after the first vaccine or placebo injection. The specimen was peripheral blood, collected in a trial of Ad26.COV2.S vaccine versus placebo. The receptors here all came from a person between 18 and 59 years old who received the Ad26.COV2.S COVID-19 vaccine or a placebo.

This chain links TRBV20-1 with TRBJ2-5, with D unresolved. The CDR3 has 11 residues. The V gene's germline CDR1 is DFQATT and CDR2 SNEGSKA (reference sequence). The CDR3 loop reads CSLQGVETQYF. CDR3 sequence (DNA): TGCAGCCTTCAAGGAGTGGAGACCCAGTACTTC.

The chain's CDR3 is CASSLGSTRDEQYF. CDR3 bases: TGCGCCAGCAGCTTGGGGAGTACCCGGGACGAGCAGTACTTC. The chain links TRBV5-1 to TRBJ2-7, with D unclear. There are 14 residues in the CDR3. V dropped 0 bases and J dropped 5 bases, with 12 bases sitting between them. Germline CDR1 SGHRS, CDR2 YFSETQ.

The chain carries TRBV6-2 or TRBV6-3 and TRBJ1-5; no clear D. Trimming took off 0 bases at V and 6 bases at J, with 12 bases between the two ends. There are 15 residues in the CDR3. Germline V gene lookup returns CDR1 MNHEY and CDR2 SVGEGT. The CDR3: CASSYSPRVGQPQHF. CDR3 DNA sequence: TGTGCCAGCAGTTACTCCCCCCGGGTGGGTCAGCCCCAGCATTTT.

V usage is TRBV7-2 and J usage is TRBJ2-2, with D uncertain. In germline, CDR1 is SGHTA, CDR2 FQGNSA. The ends were cut back, 3 bases at V and 0 bases at J, with 5 bases in the middle. The CDR3 covers 14 residues. In nucleotides, the CDR3 is TGTGCCAGCAGCTTGTCCTCGAACACCGGGGAGCTGTTTTTT. It codes for CASSLSSNTGELFF. Together with reference TRBV7-2 and TRBJ2-2, the CDR3 gives the full variable domain: GAGVSQSPSNKVTEKGKDVELRCDPISGHTALYWYRQSLGQGLEFLIYFQGNSAPDKSGLPSDRFSAERTGGSVSTLTIQRTQQEDSAVYLCASSLSSNTGELFFGEGSRLTVL.

V usage is TRBV7-2 and J usage is TRBJ2-4; 7 nucleotides match TRBD1. After removal of 5 bases from V and 9 bases from J, the junction contained 10 bases not matched to a gene. Germline lookup yields CDR1 SGHTA and CDR2 FQGNSA. The CDR3 sequence is 14 residues long. CDR3 protein: CASSPGTASLIQYF. In DNA form, the CDR3 reads TGTGCCAGCAGCCCCGGGACAGCATCTCTCATTCAGTACTTC.

The chain employs TRBV3-1 (or the pseudogene TRBV3-2) and TRBJ1-6, with D possibly matching TRBD1 (6 bases). Germline CDR1 LGHDT, CDR2 YNNKEL (reference sequence). The CDR3 runs 16 residues. Trimming removed 4 bases at V and 5 bases at J, with 15 bases between. CDR3 nucleotide sequence: TGTGCCAGCAGCCTCCAGACCGGACAGAATAATTCACCCCTCCACTTT. Translation gives CASSLQTGQNNSPLHF.

The V and J genes are TRBV28 and TRBJ1-1, with a weak D call TRBD1 (5 bases). Trimming removed 6 bases at V and 5 bases at J, with 16 bases between. This CDR3 comprises 14 residues. In germline, CDR1 is MDHEN, CDR2 SYDVKM. CDR3 sequence (DNA): TGTGCCAGCAGAGAAACAGGTTGGGATACTGAAGCTTTCTTT. Protein sequence: CASRETGWDTEAFF. The complete variable domain, with remaining parts taken from reference TRBV28 and TRBJ1-1, reads DVKVTQSSRYLVKRTGEKVFLECVQDMDHENMFWYRQDPGLGLRLIYFSYDVKMKEKGDIPEGYSVSREKKERFSLILESASTNQTSMYLCASRETGWDTEAFFGQGTRLTVV.

The rearrangement uses TRBV30 and TRBJ2-7; D not resolved. Germline CDR1 and CDR2: GTSNPN and SVGIG (reference sequence). This CDR3 has 15 amino acids. Trimming stripped 0 bases from V and 1 base from J, with 13 bases between. The CDR3 region is CAWSVLGIGSYEQYF. The CDR3 coding sequence is TGTGCCTGGAGTGTACTGGGGATAGGGTCCTACGAGCAGTACTTC.